The source of this TCR beta chain is a study of OX40 agonist ivuxolimab in advanced cancers. About the study: Three partial responders included one hepatocellular carcinoma patient and two cutaneous melanoma patients. Findings and limits, study-wide: Expanded clones belonging to CD8+ T cells outnumbered, on average, those of CD4+.

About this clone: What it binds is not known.

Anyone with autoimmune disease history or systemic immunosuppression was excluded. Sequenced by immunoSEQ multiplex PCR; TCRdb stores in-frame clones only, minus some. The sample contains tens of thousands of clones, approximately 80% of which appear only once. The specimen was CD4+ or CD8+ T cells sorted from blood, collected in a trial of the OX40 agonist ivuxolimab. This sequence was found in an adult with an advanced solid tumor such as melanoma, head and neck, liver or kidney cancer.

The CDR3 here is CATSRGPRNTIYF. In DNA form, the CDR3 reads TGTGCCACCAGCAGAGGCCCAAGGAACACCATATATTTT. The chain is built from TRBV15 and TRBJ1-3; D is unclear. In germline, CDR1 is LNHNV, CDR2 YYDKDF (reference sequence). The CDR3 totals 13 residues. V gave up 1 base and J gave up 7 bases, with 8 bases separating them.